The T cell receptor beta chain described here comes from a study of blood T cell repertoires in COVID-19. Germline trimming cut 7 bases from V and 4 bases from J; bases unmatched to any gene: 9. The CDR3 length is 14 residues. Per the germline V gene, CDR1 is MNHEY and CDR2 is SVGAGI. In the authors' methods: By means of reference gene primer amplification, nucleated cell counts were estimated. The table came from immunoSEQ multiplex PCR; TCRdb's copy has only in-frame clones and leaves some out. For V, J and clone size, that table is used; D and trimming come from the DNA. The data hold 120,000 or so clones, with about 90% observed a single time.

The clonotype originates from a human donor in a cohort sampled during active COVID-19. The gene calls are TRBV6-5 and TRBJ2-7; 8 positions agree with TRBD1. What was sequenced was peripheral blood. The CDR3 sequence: CASILGTGKYEQYF. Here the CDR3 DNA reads TGTGCCAGCATACTAGGGACAGGTAAATACGAGCAGTACTTC.